Listed below are T cell receptor beta chains from one sample, sequenced in a study of blood T cell repertoires in COVID-19. Clones were read by immunoSEQ multiplex PCR, and TCRdb kept only the in-frame ones, dropping some. This sample yields 98,000 or so clones, of which approximately 86% are seen a single time; 10% to 15% belongs to the top ten. The sequenced material came from peripheral blood. These receptors came from a woman aged 55-69 years in a cohort sampled during active or convalescent COVID-19. The CDR3 runs from the conserved cysteine through the conserved F or W. The order of the fields is J gene, D gene, clone size, V gene, CDR3 DNA, CDR3 protein. The D gene is left open where the match is weak. Rows may omit the clone size; those that give it use once, few, many or a size class.

j_gene: TRBJ2-2; d_gene: TRBD2; abundance: NA; v_gene: TRBV7-2; CDR3nt: TGTGCCAGCAGTGGGGGACTAGCGGGGACCGGGGAGCTGTTTTTT; CDR3aa: CASSGGLAGTGELFF
j_gene: TRBJ2-1; d_gene: TRBD2; abundance: NA; v_gene: TRBV30; CDR3nt: TGTGCCTGGACAATCAAGCGGGGGGTGTACAATGAGCAGTTCTTC; CDR3aa: CAWTIKRGVYNEQFF
j_gene: TRBJ2-7; d_gene: NA; abundance: NA; v_gene: TRBV7-9; CDR3nt: TGTGCCAGCAGCTCCCTGGCCTCCTACGAGCAGTACTTC; CDR3aa: CASSSLASYEQYF
j_gene: TRBJ1-2; d_gene: TRBD1; abundance: NA; v_gene: TRBV30; CDR3nt: TGTGCCTGGAGGCCTGACAGGGGTGCCTATGGCTACACCTTC; CDR3aa: CAWRPDRGAYGYTF
j_gene: TRBJ1-3; d_gene: TRBD1; abundance: NA; v_gene: TRBV9; CDR3nt: TGTGCCAGCAGCGGTACAGGGGAGTTTGGTGGAAACACCATATATTTT; CDR3aa: CASSGTGEFGGNTIYF
j_gene: TRBJ1-4; d_gene: TRBD1; abundance: NA; v_gene: TRBV6-1; CDR3nt: TGTGCCAGCAGTGAAATGCTGGGACAGGTGAATGAAAAACTGTTTTTT; CDR3aa: CASSEMLGQVNEKLFF
j_gene: TRBJ1-1; d_gene: NA; abundance: NA; v_gene: TRBV5-6; CDR3nt: TGTGCCAGCAGCTTGAGGCAGGGTAACACTGAAGCTTTCTTT; CDR3aa: CASSLRQGNTEAFF
j_gene: TRBJ2-7; d_gene: TRBD1; abundance: NA; v_gene: TRBV6-6; CDR3nt: TGTGCCAGCGTGGACCCAAGGACAGGGTCGAGGGAGCAGTACTTC; CDR3aa: CASVDPRTGSREQYF
j_gene: TRBJ1-6; d_gene: TRBD1; abundance: NA; v_gene: TRBV5-1; CDR3nt: TGCGCCAGCAGCTTGACAGGGGAACTCGACAATTCACCCCTCCACTTT; CDR3aa: CASSLTGELDNSPLHF
j_gene: TRBJ2-2; d_gene: NA; abundance: NA; v_gene: TRBV3-1/TRBV3-2; CDR3nt: TGTGCCAGCAGCCACGACCATAGCGGCTACGGGGAGCTGTTTTTT; CDR3aa: CASSHDHSGYGELFF
j_gene: TRBJ2-7; d_gene: NA; abundance: once; v_gene: TRBV9; CDR3nt: TGTGCCAGCAGCTTGACTCCTAACTACGAGCAGTACTTC; CDR3aa: CASSLTPNYEQYF
j_gene: TRBJ1-5; d_gene: NA; abundance: NA; v_gene: TRBV19; CDR3nt: TGTGCCAGTACCCCGGGAGGGGGGCCTAATCAGCCCCAGCATTTT; CDR3aa: CASTPGGGPNQPQHF
j_gene: TRBJ2-1; d_gene: NA; abundance: NA; v_gene: TRBV5-1; CDR3nt: TGCGCCAGCAGCTCCCGACCGGCGGATGAGCAGTTCTTC; CDR3aa: CASSSRPADEQFF
j_gene: TRBJ2-7; d_gene: NA; abundance: NA; v_gene: TRBV19; CDR3nt: TGTGCCAGTAGTATAGTGGCGGGCCACCCCTCCTACGAGCAGTACTTC; CDR3aa: CASSIVAGHPSYEQYF
j_gene: TRBJ1-2; d_gene: NA; abundance: NA; v_gene: TRBV6-5; CDR3nt: TGTGCCTTGACTCCAAGCGAAAGGACAGTGGAGGGCTACACCTTC; CDR3aa: CALTPSERTVEGYTF
j_gene: TRBJ1-1; d_gene: NA; abundance: NA; v_gene: TRBV7-9; CDR3nt: TGTGCCAGCAGTCGTCTTGAGGGAAGCGCCGAAGCTTTCTTT; CDR3aa: CASSRLEGSAEAFF
j_gene: TRBJ1-3; d_gene: NA; abundance: NA; v_gene: TRBV3-1/TRBV3-2; CDR3nt: TGTGCCAGCAGCCCAAGAGGGGGTTCAGGAAACACCATATATTTT; CDR3aa: CASSPRGGSGNTIYF
j_gene: TRBJ2-3; d_gene: NA; abundance: NA; v_gene: TRBV5-1; CDR3nt: TGCGCCAGCAGCTATGCAACTCGAAGCACAGATACGCAGTATTTT; CDR3aa: CASSYATRSTDTQYF